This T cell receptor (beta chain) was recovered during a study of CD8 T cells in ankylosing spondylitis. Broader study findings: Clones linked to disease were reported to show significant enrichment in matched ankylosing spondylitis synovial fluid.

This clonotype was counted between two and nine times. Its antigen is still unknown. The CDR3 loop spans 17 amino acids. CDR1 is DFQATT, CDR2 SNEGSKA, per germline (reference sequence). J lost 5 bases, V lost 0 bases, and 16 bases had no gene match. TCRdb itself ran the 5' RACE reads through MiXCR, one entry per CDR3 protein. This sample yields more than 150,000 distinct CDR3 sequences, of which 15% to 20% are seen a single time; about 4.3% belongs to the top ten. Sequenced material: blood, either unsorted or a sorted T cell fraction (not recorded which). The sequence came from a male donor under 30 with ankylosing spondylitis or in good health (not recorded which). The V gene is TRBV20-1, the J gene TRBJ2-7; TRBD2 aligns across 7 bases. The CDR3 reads CSAREERRESHLHEQYF. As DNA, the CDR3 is TGCAGTGCTAGAGAGGAACGGCGGGAGTCTCATCTCCACGAGCAGTACTTC.